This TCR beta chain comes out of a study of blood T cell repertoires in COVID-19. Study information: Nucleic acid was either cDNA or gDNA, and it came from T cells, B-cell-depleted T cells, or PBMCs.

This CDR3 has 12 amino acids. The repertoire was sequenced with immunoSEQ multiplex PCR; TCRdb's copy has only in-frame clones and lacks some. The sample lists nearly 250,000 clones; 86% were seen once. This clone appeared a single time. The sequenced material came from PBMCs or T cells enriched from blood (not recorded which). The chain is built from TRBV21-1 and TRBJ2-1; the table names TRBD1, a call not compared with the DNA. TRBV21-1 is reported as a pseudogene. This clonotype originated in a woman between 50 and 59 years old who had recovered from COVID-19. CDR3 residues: CASSKGGTGQFF. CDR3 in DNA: TGTGCCAGCAGCAAAGGCGGGACAGGGCAGTTCTTC.